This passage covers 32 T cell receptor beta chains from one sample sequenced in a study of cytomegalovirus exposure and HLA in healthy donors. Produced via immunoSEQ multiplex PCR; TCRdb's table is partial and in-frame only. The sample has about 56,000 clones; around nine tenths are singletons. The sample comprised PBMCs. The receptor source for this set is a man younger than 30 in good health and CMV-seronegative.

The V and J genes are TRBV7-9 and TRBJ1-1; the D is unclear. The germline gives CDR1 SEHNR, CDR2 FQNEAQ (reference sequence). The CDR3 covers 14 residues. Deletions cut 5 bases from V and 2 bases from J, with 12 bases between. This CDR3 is CASSPTTVNTEAFF. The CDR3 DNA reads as TGTGCCAGCAGCCCGACAACAGTAAACACTGAAGCTTTCTTT.

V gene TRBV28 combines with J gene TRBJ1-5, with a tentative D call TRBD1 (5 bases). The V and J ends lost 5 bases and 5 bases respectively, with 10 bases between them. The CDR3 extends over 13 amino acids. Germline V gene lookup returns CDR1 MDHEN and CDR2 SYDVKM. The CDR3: CASSSWGDQPQHF. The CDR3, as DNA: TGTGCCAGCAGTAGCTGGGGGGATCAGCCCCAGCATTTT. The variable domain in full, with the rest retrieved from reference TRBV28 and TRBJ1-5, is DVKVTQSSRYLVKRTGEKVFLECVQDMDHENMFWYRQDPGLGLRLIYFSYDVKMKEKGDIPEGYSVSREKKERFSLILESASTNQTSMYLCASSSWGDQPQHFGDGTRLSIL.

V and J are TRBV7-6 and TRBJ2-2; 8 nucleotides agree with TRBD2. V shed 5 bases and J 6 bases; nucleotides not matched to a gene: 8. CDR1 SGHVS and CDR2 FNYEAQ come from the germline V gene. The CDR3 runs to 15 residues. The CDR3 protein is CASSESGSLAGELFF. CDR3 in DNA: TGTGCCAGCAGCGAAAGCGGGAGCCTAGCCGGGGAGCTGTTTTTT. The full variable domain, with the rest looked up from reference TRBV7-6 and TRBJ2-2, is GAGVSQSPRYKVTKRGQDVALRCDPISGHVSLYWYRQALGQGPEFLTYFNYEAQQDKSGLPNDRFSAERPEGSISTLTIQRTEQRDSAMYRCASSESGSLAGELFFGEGSRLTVL.

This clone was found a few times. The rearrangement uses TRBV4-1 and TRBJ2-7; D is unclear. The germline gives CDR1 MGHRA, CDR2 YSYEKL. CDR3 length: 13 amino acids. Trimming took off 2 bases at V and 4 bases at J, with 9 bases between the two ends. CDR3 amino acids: CASSQNSLYEQYF. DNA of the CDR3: TGCGCCAGCAGCCAAAACAGCCTTTACGAGCAGTACTTC.

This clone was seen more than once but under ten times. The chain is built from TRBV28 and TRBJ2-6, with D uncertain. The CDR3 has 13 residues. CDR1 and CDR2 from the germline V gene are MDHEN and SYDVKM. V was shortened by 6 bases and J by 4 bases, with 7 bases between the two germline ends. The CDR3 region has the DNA TGTGCCAGCAGCATAGCCGGGGCCAACGTCCTGACTTTC. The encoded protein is CASSIAGANVLTF.

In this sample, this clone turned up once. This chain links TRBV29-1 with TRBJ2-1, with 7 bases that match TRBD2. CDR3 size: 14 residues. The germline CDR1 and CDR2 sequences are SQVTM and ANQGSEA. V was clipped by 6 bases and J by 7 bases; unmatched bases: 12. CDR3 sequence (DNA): TGCAGCGTACAATTGGCGTTGGGGGGGAATGAGCAGTTCTTC. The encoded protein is CSVQLALGGNEQFF.

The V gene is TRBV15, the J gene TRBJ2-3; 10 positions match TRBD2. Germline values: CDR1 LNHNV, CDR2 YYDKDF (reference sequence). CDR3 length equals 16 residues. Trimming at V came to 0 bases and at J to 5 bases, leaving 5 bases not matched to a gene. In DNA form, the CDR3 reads TGTGCCACCAGCAGAGATGGAGCGGGAGGGCAAGATACGCAGTATTTT. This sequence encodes CATSRDGAGGQDTQYF.

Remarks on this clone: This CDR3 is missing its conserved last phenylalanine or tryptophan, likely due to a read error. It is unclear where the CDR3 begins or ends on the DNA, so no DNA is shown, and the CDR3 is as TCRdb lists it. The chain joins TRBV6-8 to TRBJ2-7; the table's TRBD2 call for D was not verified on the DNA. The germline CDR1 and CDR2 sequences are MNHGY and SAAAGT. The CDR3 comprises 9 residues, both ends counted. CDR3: CASSCGRGI.

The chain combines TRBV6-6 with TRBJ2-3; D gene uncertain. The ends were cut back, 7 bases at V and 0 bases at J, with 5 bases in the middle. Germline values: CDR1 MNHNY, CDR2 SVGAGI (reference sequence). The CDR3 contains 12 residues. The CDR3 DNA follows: TGTGCCAGCATATCTAGCACAGATACGCAGTATTTT. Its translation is CASISSTDTQYF.

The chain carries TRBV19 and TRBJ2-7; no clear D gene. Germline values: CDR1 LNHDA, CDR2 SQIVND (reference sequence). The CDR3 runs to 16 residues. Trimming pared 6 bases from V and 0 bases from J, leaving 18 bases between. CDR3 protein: CASSPLNVRSSYEQYF. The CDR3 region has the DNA TGTGCCAGTAGCCCCCTCAACGTTCGGAGCTCCTACGAGCAGTACTTC.

The CDR3 loop reads CASSHIQDTQYF. CDR3 nucleotide sequence: TGTGCCAGCAGTCACATCCAAGATACGCAGTATTTT. The V call is TRBV28, the J call TRBJ2-3; D unresolved. Germline CDR1 is MDHEN and CDR2 is SYDVKM. This CDR3 contains 12 residues. The V and J ends lost 5 bases and 5 bases respectively, with 8 bases between them.

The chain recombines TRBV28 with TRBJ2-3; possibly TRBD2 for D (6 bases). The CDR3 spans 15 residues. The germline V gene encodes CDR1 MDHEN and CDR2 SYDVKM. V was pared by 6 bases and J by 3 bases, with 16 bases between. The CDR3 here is CASRATSFPTDTQYF. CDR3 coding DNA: TGTGCCAGCAGGGCCACTAGCTTCCCTACAGATACGCAGTATTTT.

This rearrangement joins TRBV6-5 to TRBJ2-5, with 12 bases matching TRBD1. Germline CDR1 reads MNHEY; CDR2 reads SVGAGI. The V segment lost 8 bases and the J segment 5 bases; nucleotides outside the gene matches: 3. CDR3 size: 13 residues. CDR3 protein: CASGTGGKETQYF. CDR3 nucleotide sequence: TGTGCCAGCGGGACAGGGGGCAAGGAGACCCAGTACTTC.

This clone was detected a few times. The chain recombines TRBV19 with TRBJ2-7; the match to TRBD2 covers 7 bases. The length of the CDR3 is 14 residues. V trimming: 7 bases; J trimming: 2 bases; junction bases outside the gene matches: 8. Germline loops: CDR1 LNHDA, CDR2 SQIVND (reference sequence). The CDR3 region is CASKASGETYEQYF. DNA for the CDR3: TGTGCCAGTAAGGCAAGCGGGGAAACCTACGAGCAGTACTTC.

The CDR3 DNA reads TGTGCCAGCAGCCAGGAGGGGGGCGGGAGTAGGTCCTACGAGCAGTACTTC. It encodes CASSQEGGGSRSYEQYF. V gene TRBV11-2 combines with J gene TRBJ2-7; D perhaps matches TRBD2 (7 bases). The CDR3 runs to 17 residues. The ends were cut back, 5 bases at V and 1 base at J, with 21 bases in the middle. CDR1 SGHAT and CDR2 FQNNGV come from the germline V gene.

CDR3 in DNA: TGTGCCAGCAGCCATGAACTAATAGGGGAAACCCATGAGCAGTTCTTC. This sequence encodes CASSHELIGETHEQFF. V usage is TRBV11-2 and J usage is TRBJ2-1, with D tentatively TRBD1 (5 bases). The V end lost 5 bases, the J end lost 8 bases, and 22 bases lay between the germline ends. CDR1 and CDR2 from the germline V gene are SGHAT and FQNNGV. There are 16 residues in the CDR3. The variable domain in full, with the rest retrieved from reference TRBV11-2 and TRBJ2-1, is EAGVAQSPRYKIIEKRQSVAFWCNPISGHATLYWYQQILGQGPKLLIQFQNNGVVDDSQLPKDRFSAERLKGVDSTLKIQPAKLEDSAVYLCASSHELIGETHEQFFGPGTRLTVL.

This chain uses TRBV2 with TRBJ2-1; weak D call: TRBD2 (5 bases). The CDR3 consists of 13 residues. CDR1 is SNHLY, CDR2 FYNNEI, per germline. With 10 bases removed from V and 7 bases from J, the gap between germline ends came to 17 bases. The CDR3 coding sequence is TGTGCCACCCCTCTAGCAGTTCCAAATGAGCAGTTCTTC. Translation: CATPLAVPNEQFF.

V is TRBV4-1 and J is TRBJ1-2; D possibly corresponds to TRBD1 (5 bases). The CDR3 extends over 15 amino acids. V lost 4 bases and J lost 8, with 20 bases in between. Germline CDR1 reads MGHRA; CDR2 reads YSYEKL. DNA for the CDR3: TGCGCCAGCAGCCCCATATGGGACTCTTGGGCCGGCTACACCTTC. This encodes CASSPIWDSWAGYTF.

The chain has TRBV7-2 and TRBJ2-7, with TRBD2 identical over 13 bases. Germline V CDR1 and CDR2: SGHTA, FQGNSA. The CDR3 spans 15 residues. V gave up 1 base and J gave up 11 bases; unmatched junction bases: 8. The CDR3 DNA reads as TGTGCCAGCAGCTTAGATGGGACTAGCGGGGAGATGAAGTACTTC. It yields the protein CASSLDGTSGEMKYF.

CDR3 sequence: CASSPGLADSYEQYF. CDR3 bases: TGCGCCAGCAGCCCGGGACTAGCGGACTCCTACGAGCAGTACTTC. V is TRBV5-1 and J is TRBJ2-7, with 11 bases fitting TRBD2. V gave up 4 bases and J gave up 0 bases; unmatched junction bases: 3. The CDR3 is 15 amino acids. Per germline, CDR1 SGHRS and CDR2 YFSETQ.

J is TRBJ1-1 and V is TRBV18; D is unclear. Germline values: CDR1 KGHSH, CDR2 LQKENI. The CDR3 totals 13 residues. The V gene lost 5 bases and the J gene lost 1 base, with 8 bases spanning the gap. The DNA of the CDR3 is TGTGCCAGCTCAGGGCTGGAGAACACTGAAGCTTTCTTT. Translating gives CASSGLENTEAFF.

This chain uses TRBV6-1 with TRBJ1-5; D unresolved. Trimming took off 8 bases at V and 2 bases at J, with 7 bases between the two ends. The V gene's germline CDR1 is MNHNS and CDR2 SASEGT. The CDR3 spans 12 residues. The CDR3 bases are TGTGCCAGCGGAGACGGCAATCAGCCCCAGCATTTT. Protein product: CASGDGNQPQHF.

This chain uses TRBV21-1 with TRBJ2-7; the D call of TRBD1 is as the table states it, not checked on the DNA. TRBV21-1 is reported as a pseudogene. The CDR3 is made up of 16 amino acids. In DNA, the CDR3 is TGTGCCAGCAGCAAAGAAGAAGAGACAGGATCCTACGAGCAGTACTTC. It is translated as CASSKEEETGSYEQYF.

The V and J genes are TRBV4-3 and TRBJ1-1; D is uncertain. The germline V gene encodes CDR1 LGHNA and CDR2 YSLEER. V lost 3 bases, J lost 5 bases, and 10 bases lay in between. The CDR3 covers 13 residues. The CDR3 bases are TGCGCCAGCAGCCACCTCTCGCGGACTGAAGCTTTCTTT. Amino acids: CASSHLSRTEAFF.

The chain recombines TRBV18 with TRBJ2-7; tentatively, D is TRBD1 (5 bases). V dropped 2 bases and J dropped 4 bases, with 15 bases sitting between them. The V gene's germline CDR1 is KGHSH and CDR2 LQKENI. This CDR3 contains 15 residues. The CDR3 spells CASSPSQAWRYEQYF. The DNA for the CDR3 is TGTGCCAGCTCACCATCACAGGCTTGGCGTTACGAGCAGTACTTC.

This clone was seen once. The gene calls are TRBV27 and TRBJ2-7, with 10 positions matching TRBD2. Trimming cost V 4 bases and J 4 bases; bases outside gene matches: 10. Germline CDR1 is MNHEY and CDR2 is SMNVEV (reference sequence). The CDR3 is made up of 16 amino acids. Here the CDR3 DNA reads TGTGCCAGCAGTTCCCTTCCAGCGGGAGGGCCATACGAGCAGTACTTC. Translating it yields CASSSLPAGGPYEQYF.

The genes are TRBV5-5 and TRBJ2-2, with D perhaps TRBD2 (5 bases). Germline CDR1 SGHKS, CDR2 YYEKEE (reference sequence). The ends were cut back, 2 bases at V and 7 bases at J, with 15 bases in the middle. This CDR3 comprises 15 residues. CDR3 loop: CASSLSYREDGELFF. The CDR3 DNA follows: TGTGCCAGCAGCTTAAGTTACCGGGAAGACGGGGAGCTGTTTTTT.

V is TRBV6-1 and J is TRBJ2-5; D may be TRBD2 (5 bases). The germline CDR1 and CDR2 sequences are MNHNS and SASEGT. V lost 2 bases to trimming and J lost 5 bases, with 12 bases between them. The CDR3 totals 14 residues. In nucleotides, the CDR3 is TGTGCCAGCAGTGAAAGTCGGGGTCCGGAGACCCAGTACTTC. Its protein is CASSESRGPETQYF.

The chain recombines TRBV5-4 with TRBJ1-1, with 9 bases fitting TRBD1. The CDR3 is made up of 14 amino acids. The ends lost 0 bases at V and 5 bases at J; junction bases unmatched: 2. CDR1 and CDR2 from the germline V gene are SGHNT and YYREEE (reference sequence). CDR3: CASSLVGTGTEAFF. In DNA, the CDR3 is TGTGCCAGCAGCTTGGTCGGGACAGGGACTGAAGCTTTCTTT.

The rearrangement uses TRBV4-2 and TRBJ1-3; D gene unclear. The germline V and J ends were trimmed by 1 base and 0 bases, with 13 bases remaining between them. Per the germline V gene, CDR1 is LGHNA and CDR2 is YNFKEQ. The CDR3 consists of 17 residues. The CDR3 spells CASSQGGGRSSGNTIYF. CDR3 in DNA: TGTGCCAGCAGCCAAGGGGGAGGTCGATCCTCTGGAAACACCATATATTTT.

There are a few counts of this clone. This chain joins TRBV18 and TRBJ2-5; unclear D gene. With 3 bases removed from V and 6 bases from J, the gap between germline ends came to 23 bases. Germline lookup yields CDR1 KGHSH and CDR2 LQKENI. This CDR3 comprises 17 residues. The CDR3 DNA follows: TGTGCCAGCTCACCCGAGCTTCGGAGCCAAGTGAAAAAGACCCAGTACTTC. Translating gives CASSPELRSQVKKTQYF.

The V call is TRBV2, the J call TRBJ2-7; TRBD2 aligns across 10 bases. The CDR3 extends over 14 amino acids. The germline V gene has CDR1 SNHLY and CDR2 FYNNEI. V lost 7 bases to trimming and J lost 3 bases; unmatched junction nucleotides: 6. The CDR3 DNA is TGTGCCAGCACTCAAGCTAGCGGGAGCTACGAGCAGTACTTC. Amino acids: CASTQASGSYEQYF.